This T cell receptor (beta chain) was observed in a study of T cells in Graves' hyperthyroidism and ophthalmopathy. TCR beta CDR3 regions were amplified from RNA transcripts. HTBI primers were the set used in a first-round RT-PCR of the TCR CDR3. MiXCR was run by TCRdb on the multiplex PCR reads, yielding one entry per CDR3 protein. The sample lists hundreds of thousands of distinct CDR3 sequences, approximately 44% occurring once. Concerning this clonotype itself: The CDR3 end shows no conserved phenylalanine or tryptophan, and so a read error is likely. It is unclear where the CDR3 begins or ends on the DNA, so no DNA is shown, and the CDR3 is as TCRdb lists it.

Across 18 months, stable Graves' hyperthyroidism was marked by no progression to ophthalmopathy. The TCR sequence derives from a young woman with Graves' hyperthyroidism. Sequencing was performed on peripheral blood or thyroid tissue (not recorded which).

This CDR3 is CASSFERANT. This chain connects TRBV7-2 to TRBJ2-7; TRBD2 was called by the table and not checked on the DNA. Germline V CDR1 and CDR2: SGHTA, FQGNSA. The length of the CDR3 is 10 amino acids, counting both ends.